This is a list of T cell receptor beta chains from one sample in a study of blood T cell repertoires in COVID-19. The data were produced by immunoSEQ multiplex PCR, yet TCRdb's version contains in-frame clones alone and is incomplete. Among approximately 170,000 clones listed, approximately 83% were seen once. Material for sequencing was peripheral blood. The receptor set was obtained from a man in his fifties or sixties with active or convalescent COVID-19. Both conserved end residues are part of each CDR3. Fields, in order: CDR3 DNA, CDR3 protein, D gene, clone size, V gene, J gene. The D gene is left open where the match is weak. A row's size may be missing; if present it is once, few, many or a size class.

CDR3nt: TGTGCCAGCGAAGGGGACTACGAGCAGTACTTC
CDR3aa: CASEGDYEQYF
d_gene: -
abundance: -
v_gene: TRBV7-2
j_gene: TRBJ2-7

CDR3nt: TGCGCCAGCAGCCAAGATCGGACTTTAACCGGAAACACCATATATTTT
CDR3aa: CASSQDRTLTGNTIYF
d_gene: -
abundance: -
v_gene: TRBV4-3
j_gene: TRBJ1-3

CDR3nt: TGTGCCAGCAGGGGAGGCCCCCACTATGGCTACACCTTC
CDR3aa: CASRGGPHYGYTF
d_gene: -
abundance: once
v_gene: TRBV6-5
j_gene: TRBJ1-2

CDR3nt: TGCGCCAGCAGCCTGTCGAGCGGAAAAGAGACCCAGTACTTC
CDR3aa: CASSLSSGKETQYF
d_gene: -
abundance: -
v_gene: TRBV4-1
j_gene: TRBJ2-5

CDR3nt: TGTGCCTGGATTACATCGGGGGACACCATATATTTT
CDR3aa: CAWITSGDTIYF
d_gene: -
abundance: -
v_gene: TRBV30
j_gene: TRBJ1-3

CDR3nt: TGTGCCAGCAACAACCTAGTCGTCAATGAGCAGTTCTTC
CDR3aa: CASNNLVVNEQFF
d_gene: -
abundance: -
v_gene: TRBV11-2
j_gene: TRBJ2-1

CDR3nt: TGCGCCAGCAGCTTGGCGGGACAGGCGAATCAGCCCCAGCATTTT
CDR3aa: CASSLAGQANQPQHF
d_gene: TRBD1
abundance: -
v_gene: TRBV5-1
j_gene: TRBJ1-5

CDR3nt: TGTGCCAGCAGCCAAGAACAGGGGCCGCCGGGGGAGACCCAGTACTTC
CDR3aa: CASSQEQGPPGETQYF
d_gene: TRBD1
abundance: -
v_gene: TRBV14
j_gene: TRBJ2-5

CDR3nt: TGTGCCAGCCGCTCCGGGACAGGGGGTTGGGAGCAGTACTTC
CDR3aa: CASRSGTGGWEQYF
d_gene: TRBD1
abundance: -
v_gene: TRBV6-5
j_gene: TRBJ2-7

CDR3nt: TGTGCCAGCAGCAAGGTAAGGGACATAGGATATAACTATGGCTACACCTTC
CDR3aa: CASSKVRDIGYNYGYTF
d_gene: -
abundance: -
v_gene: TRBV21-1
j_gene: TRBJ1-2

CDR3nt: TGTGCCAGTATTCGGGGAGACTATGGCTACACCTTC
CDR3aa: CASIRGDYGYTF
d_gene: -
abundance: -
v_gene: TRBV19
j_gene: TRBJ1-2

CDR3nt: TGTGCCAGTAAACAGGACGTAGGGGTGGATACGCAGTATTTT
CDR3aa: CASKQDVGVDTQYF
d_gene: -
abundance: -
v_gene: TRBV11-2
j_gene: TRBJ2-3

CDR3nt: TGTGCCAGCAGCTTAGACAGGGGAGATGGCTACACCTTC
CDR3aa: CASSLDRGDGYTF
d_gene: -
abundance: -
v_gene: TRBV11-2
j_gene: TRBJ1-2

CDR3nt: TGTGCCAGCAGCTTAGCATCGGCCAGGGGAAACTATGGCTACACCTTC
CDR3aa: CASSLASARGNYGYTF
d_gene: -
abundance: -
v_gene: TRBV7-2
j_gene: TRBJ1-2

CDR3nt: TGTGCCAGCAGTTTTCGTTTAGGGAGGGCCGGGTACAATGAGCAGTTCTTC
CDR3aa: CASSFRLGRAGYNEQFF
d_gene: TRBD2
abundance: -
v_gene: TRBV28
j_gene: TRBJ2-1

CDR3nt: TGTGCCAGCAGTTACGGGCGTGCCTACAATGAGCAGTTCTTC
CDR3aa: CASSYGRAYNEQFF
d_gene: -
abundance: -
v_gene: TRBV6-5
j_gene: TRBJ2-1

CDR3nt: TGTGCCAGTTCACTTGGGAGGGGGTGGTCTGGGGCCAACGTCCTGACTTTC
CDR3aa: CASSLGRGWSGANVLTF
d_gene: -
abundance: -
v_gene: TRBV27
j_gene: TRBJ2-6

CDR3nt: TGCAGCGTAACCGGGACAGGAGGCACAGATACGCAGTATTTT
CDR3aa: CSVTGTGGTDTQYF
d_gene: TRBD1
abundance: -
v_gene: TRBV29-1
j_gene: TRBJ2-3

CDR3nt: TGTGCCAGCAGCGTAGGACAGGGGGTAAATAACAATGAGCAGTTCTTC
CDR3aa: CASSVGQGVNNNEQFF
d_gene: TRBD1
abundance: once
v_gene: TRBV9
j_gene: TRBJ2-1

CDR3nt: TGTGCCAGCAAAACAGGGCACGGGCAGCCCCAGCATTTT
CDR3aa: CASKTGHGQPQHF
d_gene: -
abundance: few
v_gene: TRBV12-3/TRBV12-4
j_gene: TRBJ1-5

CDR3nt: TGTGCCAGCAGTAAAACTCCGGGGGTCGGCACTGAAGCTTTCTTT
CDR3aa: CASSKTPGVGTEAFF
d_gene: -
abundance: once
v_gene: TRBV2
j_gene: TRBJ1-1

CDR3nt: TGTGCCAGCAGCGCACCGGGACTGCTCTACAATGAGCAGTTCTTC
CDR3aa: CASSAPGLLYNEQFF
d_gene: -
abundance: -
v_gene: TRBV7-2
j_gene: TRBJ2-1

CDR3nt: TGTGCCAGTAGTATCCGCGGGGTGGCGAACGAGCAGTACTTC
CDR3aa: CASSIRGVANEQYF
d_gene: -
abundance: -
v_gene: TRBV19
j_gene: TRBJ2-7

CDR3nt: TGTGCCATCCTACCTGGACAGGGGACGACCGGGGAGCTGTTTTTT
CDR3aa: CAILPGQGTTGELFF
d_gene: TRBD1
abundance: -
v_gene: TRBV10-3
j_gene: TRBJ2-2

CDR3nt: TGTGCCAGCAGTGTTAGACTAGCGGGAGAAAAGAGAAACATTCAGTACTTC
CDR3aa: CASSVRLAGEKRNIQYF
d_gene: TRBD2
abundance: -
v_gene: TRBV27
j_gene: TRBJ2-4

CDR3nt: TGTGCCAGCAGCCAAGATCACGAGCGGGGGGCCCGAGAGCAGTTCTTC
CDR3aa: CASSQDHERGAREQFF
d_gene: TRBD2
abundance: -
v_gene: TRBV3-1/TRBV3-2
j_gene: TRBJ2-1

CDR3nt: TGTGCCAGCAGCTTAGGACAGGGCAACATTCAGTACTTC
CDR3aa: CASSLGQGNIQYF
d_gene: TRBD1
abundance: -
v_gene: TRBV7-2
j_gene: TRBJ2-4

CDR3nt: TGTGCCAGCAGACCGGGACAGGGGGCCTACGAGCAGTACTTC
CDR3aa: CASRPGQGAYEQYF
d_gene: TRBD1
abundance: -
v_gene: TRBV6-6
j_gene: TRBJ2-7

CDR3nt: TGTGCCAGCAGTGAACATGGAGGGCGTTCACCCCTCCACTTT
CDR3aa: CASSEHGGRSPLHF
d_gene: -
abundance: once
v_gene: TRBV6-1
j_gene: TRBJ1-6

CDR3nt: TGTGCCAGCGGGGGGACGGTTGGCGAGCAGTACTTC
CDR3aa: CASGGTVGEQYF
d_gene: -
abundance: -
v_gene: TRBV12-3/TRBV12-4
j_gene: TRBJ2-7

CDR3nt: TGTGCCAGTATTCTCCCCCACATCTCCTACGAGCAGTACTTC
CDR3aa: CASILPHISYEQYF
d_gene: -
abundance: -
v_gene: TRBV19
j_gene: TRBJ2-7

CDR3nt: TGCGCCAGCAGCAGAACCTCTAGCGGGGGGACCTACGAGCAGTACTTC
CDR3aa: CASSRTSSGGTYEQYF
d_gene: TRBD2
abundance: -
v_gene: TRBV4-3
j_gene: TRBJ2-7

CDR3nt: TGTGCTAGTGGTTTGGTACCGGGCGGGTCACCCCTCCACTTT
CDR3aa: CASGLVPGGSPLHF
d_gene: -
abundance: -
v_gene: TRBV12-5
j_gene: TRBJ1-6

CDR3nt: TGCAGTGCTAGTGTGAGAACCTACGAGCAGTACTTC
CDR3aa: CSASVRTYEQYF
d_gene: -
abundance: -
v_gene: TRBV20-1
j_gene: TRBJ2-7

CDR3nt: TGCGCCAGCAGCTTAGGGGGGACAGGCAACACCGGGGAGCTGTTTTTT
CDR3aa: CASSLGGTGNTGELFF
d_gene: TRBD1
abundance: -
v_gene: TRBV4-1
j_gene: TRBJ2-2

CDR3nt: TGTGCCAGCAGCCAAGACCCCGGGACAGTTAACTATGGCTACACCTTC
CDR3aa: CASSQDPGTVNYGYTF
d_gene: TRBD1
abundance: -
v_gene: TRBV3-1/TRBV3-2
j_gene: TRBJ1-2

CDR3nt: TGTGCCAGCAGCCAAGCACTAGGTTCACAGGATACGCAGTATTTT
CDR3aa: CASSQALGSQDTQYF
d_gene: -
abundance: -
v_gene: TRBV3-1/TRBV3-2
j_gene: TRBJ2-3

CDR3nt: TGTGCCAGCAGTATCATAGCAGCAGAGACCCAGTACTTC
CDR3aa: CASSIIAAETQYF
d_gene: -
abundance: -
v_gene: TRBV27
j_gene: TRBJ2-5